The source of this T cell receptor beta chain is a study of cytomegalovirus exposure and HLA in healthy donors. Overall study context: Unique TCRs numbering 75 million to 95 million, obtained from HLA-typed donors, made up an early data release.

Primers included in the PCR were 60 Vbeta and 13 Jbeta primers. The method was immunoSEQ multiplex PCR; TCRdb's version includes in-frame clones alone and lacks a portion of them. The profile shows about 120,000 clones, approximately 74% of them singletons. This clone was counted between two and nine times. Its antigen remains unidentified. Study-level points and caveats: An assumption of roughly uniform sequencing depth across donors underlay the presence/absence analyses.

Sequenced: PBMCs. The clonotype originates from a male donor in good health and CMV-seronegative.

The chain's CDR3 is CASSLDRGSFDTQYF. DNA for the CDR3: TGTGCCAGCAGCTTAGATCGGGGTAGCTTCGATACGCAGTATTTT. The V gene is TRBV11-2, the J gene TRBJ2-3; D may be TRBD2 (5 bases). Trimming stripped 0 bases from V and 6 bases from J, with 13 bases between. The V gene's germline CDR1 is SGHAT and CDR2 FQNNGV. This CDR3 comprises 15 residues.